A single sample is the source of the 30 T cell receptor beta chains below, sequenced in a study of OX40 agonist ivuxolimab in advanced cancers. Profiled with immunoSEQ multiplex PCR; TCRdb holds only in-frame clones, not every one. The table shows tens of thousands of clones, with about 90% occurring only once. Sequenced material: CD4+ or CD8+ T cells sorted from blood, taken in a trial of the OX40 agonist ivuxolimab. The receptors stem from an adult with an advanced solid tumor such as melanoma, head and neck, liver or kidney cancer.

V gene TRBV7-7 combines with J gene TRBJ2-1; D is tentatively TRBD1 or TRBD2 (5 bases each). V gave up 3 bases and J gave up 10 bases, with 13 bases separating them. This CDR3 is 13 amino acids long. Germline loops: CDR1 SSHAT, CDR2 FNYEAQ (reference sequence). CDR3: CASSLGPRREQFF. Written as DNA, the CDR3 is TGTGCCAGCAGCTTGGGACCCCGGAGGGAGCAGTTCTTC. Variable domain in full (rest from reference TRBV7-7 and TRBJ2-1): GAGVSQSPRYKVTKRGQDVTLRCDPISSHATLYWYQQALGQGPEFLTYFNYEAQPDKSGLPSDRFSAERPEGSISTLTIQRTEQRDSAMYRCASSLGPRREQFFGPGTRLTVL.

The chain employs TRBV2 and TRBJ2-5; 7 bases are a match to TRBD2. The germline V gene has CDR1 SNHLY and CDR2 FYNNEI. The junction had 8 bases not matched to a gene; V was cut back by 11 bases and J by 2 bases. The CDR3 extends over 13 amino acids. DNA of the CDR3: TGTGCCGGGGGATTAGCGGGTCAAGAGACCCAGTACTTC. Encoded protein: CAGGLAGQETQYF.

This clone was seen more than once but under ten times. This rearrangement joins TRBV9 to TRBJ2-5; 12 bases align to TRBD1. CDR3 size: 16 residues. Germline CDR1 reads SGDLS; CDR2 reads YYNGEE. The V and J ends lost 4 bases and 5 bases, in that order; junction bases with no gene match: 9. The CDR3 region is CASSSLGGTGGETQYF. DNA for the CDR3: TGTGCCAGCAGCTCCCTGGGGGGGACAGGGGGCGAGACCCAGTACTTC.

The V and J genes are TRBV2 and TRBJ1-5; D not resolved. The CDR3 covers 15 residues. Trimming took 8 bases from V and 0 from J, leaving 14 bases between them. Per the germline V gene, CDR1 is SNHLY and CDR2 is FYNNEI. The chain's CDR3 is CASGQEKVSNQPQHF. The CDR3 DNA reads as TGTGCCAGCGGTCAGGAAAAGGTTAGCAATCAGCCCCAGCATTTT.

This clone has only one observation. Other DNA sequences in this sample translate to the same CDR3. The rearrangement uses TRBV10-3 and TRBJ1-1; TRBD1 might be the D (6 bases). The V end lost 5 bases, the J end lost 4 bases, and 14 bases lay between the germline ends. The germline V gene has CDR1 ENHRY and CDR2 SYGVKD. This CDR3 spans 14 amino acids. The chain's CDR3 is CAISLDRGGTEAFF. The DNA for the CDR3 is TGTGCCATCAGTCTGGACAGAGGGGGCACTGAAGCTTTCTTT.

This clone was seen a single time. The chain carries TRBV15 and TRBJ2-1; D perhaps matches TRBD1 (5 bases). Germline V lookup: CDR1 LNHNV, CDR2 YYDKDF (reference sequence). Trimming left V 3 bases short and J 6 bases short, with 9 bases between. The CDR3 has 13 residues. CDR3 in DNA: TGTGCCACCAGCAGGACCAGGGTCAATGAGCAGTTCTTC. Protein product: CATSRTRVNEQFF.

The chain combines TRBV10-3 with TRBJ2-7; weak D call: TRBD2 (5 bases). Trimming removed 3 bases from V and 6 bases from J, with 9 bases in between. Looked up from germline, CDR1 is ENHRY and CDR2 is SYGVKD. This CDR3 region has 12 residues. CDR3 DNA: TGTGCCATCAGTGAAGAGGGATCCGAGCAGTACTTC. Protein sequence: CAISEEGSEQYF.

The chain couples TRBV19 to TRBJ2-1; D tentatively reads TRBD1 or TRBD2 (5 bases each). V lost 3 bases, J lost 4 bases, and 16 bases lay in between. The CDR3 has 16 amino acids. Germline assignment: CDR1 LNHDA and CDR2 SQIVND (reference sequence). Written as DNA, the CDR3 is TGTGCCAGTAGTATCGGGGACCCCCGGCGGTACAATGAGCAGTTCTTC. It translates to CASSIGDPRRYNEQFF. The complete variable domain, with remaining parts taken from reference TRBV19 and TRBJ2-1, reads DGGITQSPKYLFRKEGQNVTLSCEQNLNHDAMYWYRQDPGQGLRLIYYSQIVNDFQKGDIAEGYSVSREKKESFPLTVTSAQKNPTAFYLCASSIGDPRRYNEQFFGPGTRLTVL.

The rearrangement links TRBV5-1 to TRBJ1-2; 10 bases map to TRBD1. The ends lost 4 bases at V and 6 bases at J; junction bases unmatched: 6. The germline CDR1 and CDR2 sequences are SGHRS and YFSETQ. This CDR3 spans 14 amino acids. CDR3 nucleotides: TGCGCCAGCAGCGACGGGACAGGGGTTGATGGCTACACCTTC. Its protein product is CASSDGTGVDGYTF.

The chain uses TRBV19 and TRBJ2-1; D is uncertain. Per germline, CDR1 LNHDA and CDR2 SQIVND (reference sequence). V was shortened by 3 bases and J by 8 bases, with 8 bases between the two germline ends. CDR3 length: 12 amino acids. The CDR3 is CASSIGVDEQFF. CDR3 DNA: TGTGCCAGTAGTATCGGTGTGGATGAGCAGTTCTTC.

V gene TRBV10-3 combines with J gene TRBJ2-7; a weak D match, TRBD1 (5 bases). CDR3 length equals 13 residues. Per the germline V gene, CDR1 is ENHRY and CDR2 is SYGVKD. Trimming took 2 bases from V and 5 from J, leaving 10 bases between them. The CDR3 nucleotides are TGTGCCATCAGTGAGGATCAGGGCAACGAGCAGTACTTC. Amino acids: CAISEDQGNEQYF.

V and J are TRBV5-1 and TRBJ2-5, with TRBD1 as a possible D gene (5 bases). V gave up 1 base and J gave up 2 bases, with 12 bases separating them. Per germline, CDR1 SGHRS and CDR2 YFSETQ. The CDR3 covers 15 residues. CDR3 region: CASSLSGAHQETQYF. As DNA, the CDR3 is TGCGCCAGCAGCTTGAGTGGGGCACATCAAGAGACCCAGTACTTC. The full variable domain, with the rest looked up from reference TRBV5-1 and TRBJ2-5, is KAGVTQTPRYLIKTRGQQVTLSCSPISGHRSVSWYQQTPGQGLQFLFEYFSETQRNKGNFPGRFSGRQFSNSRSEMNVSTLELGDSALYLCASSLSGAHQETQYFGPGTRLLVL.

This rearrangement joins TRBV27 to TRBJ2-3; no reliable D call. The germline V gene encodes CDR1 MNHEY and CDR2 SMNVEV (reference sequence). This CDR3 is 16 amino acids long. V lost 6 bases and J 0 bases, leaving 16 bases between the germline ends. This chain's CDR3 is CASSKSNWYSTDTQYF. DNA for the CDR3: TGTGCCAGCAGCAAAAGTAACTGGTATAGCACAGATACGCAGTATTTT.

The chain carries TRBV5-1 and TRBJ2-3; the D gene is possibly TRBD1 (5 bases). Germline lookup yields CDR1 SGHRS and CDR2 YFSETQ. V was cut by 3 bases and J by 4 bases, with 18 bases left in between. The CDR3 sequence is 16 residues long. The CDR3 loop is CASSSEVAGPADTQYF. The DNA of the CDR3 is TGCGCCAGCAGCTCCGAAGTGGCAGGGCCGGCAGATACGCAGTATTTT.

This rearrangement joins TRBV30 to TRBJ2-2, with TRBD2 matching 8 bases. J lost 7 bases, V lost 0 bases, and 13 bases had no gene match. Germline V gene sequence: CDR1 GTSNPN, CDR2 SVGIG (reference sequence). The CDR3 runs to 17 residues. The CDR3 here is CAWSVRGGETEGGELFF. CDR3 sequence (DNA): TGTGCCTGGAGTGTACGGGGGGGGGAGACAGAAGGCGGGGAGCTGTTTTTT.

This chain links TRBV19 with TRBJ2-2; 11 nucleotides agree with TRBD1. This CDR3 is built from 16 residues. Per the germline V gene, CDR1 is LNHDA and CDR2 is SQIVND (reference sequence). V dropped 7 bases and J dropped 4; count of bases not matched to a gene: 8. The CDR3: CASTPPDRGPTGELFF. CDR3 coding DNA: TGTGCCAGTACCCCCCCGGACAGGGGGCCCACCGGGGAGCTGTTTTTT.

The CDR3 sequence: CASSDQGNQPQHF. The CDR3 DNA sequence: TGTGCCAGCAGTGACCAAGGGAACCAGCCCCAGCATTTT. This chain joins TRBV2 and TRBJ1-5; D is undetermined. Trimming left V 3 bases short and J 7 bases short, with 10 bases between. The length of the CDR3 is 13 residues. Germline assignment: CDR1 SNHLY and CDR2 FYNNEI.

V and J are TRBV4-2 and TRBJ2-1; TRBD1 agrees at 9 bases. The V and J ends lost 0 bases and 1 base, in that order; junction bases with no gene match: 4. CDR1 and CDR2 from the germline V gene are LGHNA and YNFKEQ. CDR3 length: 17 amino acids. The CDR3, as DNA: TGTGCCAGCAGCCAAGAGGTGGGGACAGGGTCCTACAATGAGCAGTTCTTC. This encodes CASSQEVGTGSYNEQFF.

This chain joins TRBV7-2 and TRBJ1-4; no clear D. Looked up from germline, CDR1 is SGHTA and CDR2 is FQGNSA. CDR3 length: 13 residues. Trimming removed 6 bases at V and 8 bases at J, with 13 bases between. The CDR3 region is CASSSVVGEKLFF. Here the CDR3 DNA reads TGTGCCAGCAGTTCCGTCGTGGGGGAAAAACTGTTTTTT.

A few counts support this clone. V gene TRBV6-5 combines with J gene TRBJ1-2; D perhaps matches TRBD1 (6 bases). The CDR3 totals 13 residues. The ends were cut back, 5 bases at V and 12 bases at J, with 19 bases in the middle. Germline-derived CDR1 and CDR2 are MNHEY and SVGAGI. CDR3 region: CASSPQGTSPDTF. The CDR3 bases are TGTGCCAGCAGTCCTCAGGGGACTTCACCCGACACCTTC.

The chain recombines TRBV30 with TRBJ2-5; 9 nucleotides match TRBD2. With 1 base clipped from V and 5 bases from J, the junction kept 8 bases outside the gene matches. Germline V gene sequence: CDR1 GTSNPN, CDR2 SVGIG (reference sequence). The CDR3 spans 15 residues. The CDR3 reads CAWSALAGGRETQYF. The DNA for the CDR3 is TGTGCCTGGAGTGCTCTTGCGGGAGGGAGGGAGACCCAGTACTTC.

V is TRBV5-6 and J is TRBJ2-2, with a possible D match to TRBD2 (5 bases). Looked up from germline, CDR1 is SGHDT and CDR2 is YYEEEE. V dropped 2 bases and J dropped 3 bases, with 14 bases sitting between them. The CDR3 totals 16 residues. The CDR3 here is CASSFRGLGDTGELFF. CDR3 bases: TGTGCCAGCAGCTTTCGGGGTCTGGGAGACACCGGGGAGCTGTTTTTT.

The CDR3 region is CASSPRTGGNTGELFF. CDR3 DNA: TGCGCCAGCAGCCCCCGAACAGGGGGGAACACCGGGGAGCTGTTTTTT. This chain connects TRBV5-1 to TRBJ2-2; 8 bases line up with TRBD1. Germline lookup yields CDR1 SGHRS and CDR2 YFSETQ. Losses at the gene ends were 4 bases for V and 1 base for J; bases not matched to a gene: 6. This CDR3 is built from 16 residues.

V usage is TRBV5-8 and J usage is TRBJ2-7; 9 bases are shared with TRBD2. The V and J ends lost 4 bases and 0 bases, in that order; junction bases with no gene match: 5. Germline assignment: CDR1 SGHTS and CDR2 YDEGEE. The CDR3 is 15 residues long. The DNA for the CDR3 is TGTGCCAGCAGCGGGACTAGCAAATACTCCTACGAGCAGTACTTC. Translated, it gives CASSGTSKYSYEQYF.

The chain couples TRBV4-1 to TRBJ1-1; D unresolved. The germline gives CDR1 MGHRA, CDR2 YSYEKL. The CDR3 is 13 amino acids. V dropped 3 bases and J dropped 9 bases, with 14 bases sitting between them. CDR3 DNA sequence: TGCGCCAGCAGCCAGAGATTCGAATCTCAAGCTTTCTTT. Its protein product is CASSQRFESQAFF.

CDR3 nucleotide sequence: TGTGCCAGCAGTTACGGGGCGGGGGCAGCCTACGAGCAGTACTTC. It encodes CASSYGAGAAYEQYF. The V and J genes are TRBV6-6 and TRBJ2-7, with D maybe TRBD2 (7 bases). Trimming pared 2 bases from V and 2 bases from J, leaving 13 bases between. Germline V gene lookup returns CDR1 MNHNY and CDR2 SVGAGI (reference sequence). The CDR3 is 15 residues long.

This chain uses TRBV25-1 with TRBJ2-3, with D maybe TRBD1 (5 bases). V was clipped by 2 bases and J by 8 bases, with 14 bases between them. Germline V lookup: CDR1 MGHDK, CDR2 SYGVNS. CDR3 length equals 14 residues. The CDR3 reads CASSEDVMQGTQYF. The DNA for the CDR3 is TGTGCCAGCAGTGAAGACGTCATGCAGGGTACGCAGTATTTT. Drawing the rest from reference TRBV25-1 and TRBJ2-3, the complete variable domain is EADIYQTPRYLVIGTGKKITLECSQTMGHDKMYWYQQDPGMELHLIHYSYGVNSTEKGDLSSESTVSRIRTEHFPLTLESARPSHTSQYLCASSEDVMQGTQYFGPGTRLTVL.

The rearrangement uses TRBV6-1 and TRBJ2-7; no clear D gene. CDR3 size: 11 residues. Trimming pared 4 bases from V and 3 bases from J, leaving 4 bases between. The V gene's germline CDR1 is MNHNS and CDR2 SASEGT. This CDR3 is CASSGLYEQYF. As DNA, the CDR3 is TGTGCCAGCAGTGGACTCTACGAGCAGTACTTC.

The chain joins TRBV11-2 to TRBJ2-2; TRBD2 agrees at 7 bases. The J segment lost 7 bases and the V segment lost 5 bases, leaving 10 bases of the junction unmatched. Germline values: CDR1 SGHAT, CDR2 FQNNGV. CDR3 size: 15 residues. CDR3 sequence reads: CASSTGGFGFGELFF. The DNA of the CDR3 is TGTGCCAGCAGCACGGGGGGTTTTGGATTCGGGGAGCTGTTTTTT. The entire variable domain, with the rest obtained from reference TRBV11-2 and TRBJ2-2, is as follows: EAGVAQSPRYKIIEKRQSVAFWCNPISGHATLYWYQQILGQGPKLLIQFQNNGVVDDSQLPKDRFSAERLKGVDSTLKIQPAKLEDSAVYLCASSTGGFGFGELFFGEGSRLTVL.

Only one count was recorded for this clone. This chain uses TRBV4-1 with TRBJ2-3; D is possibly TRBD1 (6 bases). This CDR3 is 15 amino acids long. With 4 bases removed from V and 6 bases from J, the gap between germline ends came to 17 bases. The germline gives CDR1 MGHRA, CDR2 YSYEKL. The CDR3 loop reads CASSPSSRTADTQYF. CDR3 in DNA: TGCGCCAGCAGCCCCAGCTCCCGGACAGCCGATACGCAGTATTTT.